This paragraph covers one T cell receptor beta chain sequence. Which antigen it targets is not known. Base qualities are not recorded, but no much larger clone differs from it by a single base. The CDR3, from cysteine to phenylalanine, totals 17 residues. Left in the record is the CDR3 DNA by itself, 51 bases read in frame from the first base. V loses 0 bases of germline sequence and J loses 7 bases, and the interval between the two ends is 21 bases. The germline V gene (reference sequence) sets CDR1 to LNHNV and CDR2 to YYDKDF. This entry comes from a study of blood T cell repertoires in COVID-19 (dated by TCRdb to about 2020). For context, the study as a whole: Collaborator samples came from the United States, Italy and Spain and covered acute and convalescent phases of COVID-19. The material from the prospective study consisted of cDNA or gDNA derived from T cells, B-cell-depleted T cells, or PBMCs. Deeply sampled blood TCRbeta repertoires from subjects exposed to, actively infected with, or recovered from COVID-19 were included in the dataset. A freely available public database, intended as a resource for researchers studying the immune response to SARS-CoV-2, is where the repertoires were released. The samples were drawn from two sources: the first 160 participants of the ongoing ImmuneRACE study, and some 1,300 subjects contributed by 6 global collaborators. A de-identified subject ID, COVID-19 status, age in years and sex were almost always included in the sample metadata. Where available, HLA class I and class II types were obtained from metadata supplied by the sample provider rather than from assay-based typing. Results the study describes overall, beyond this receptor: Clinical and demographic metadata were provided uncurated, with the amount varying by source and participant.

The immunoSEQ Assay, a bias-controlled multiplex PCR, was used to amplify TCRbeta CDR3 regions from genomic DNA. The paper's processing steps were these. The number of nucleated cells in each sample was estimated by amplification of reference gene primers within the assay. To quantify the absolute abundance of each unique TCRbeta CDR3 rearrangement, sequence reads were collapsed and filtered. Productive Simpson clonality was computed per sample as the square root of Simpson's diversity index over productive rearrangements. Not all clones reach the TCRdb copy of this immuneACCESS table, which keeps in-frame sequences only. Checked studies attribute under half of the gap to unresolved V genes and leave the rest unexplained. For V, J and clone size, that table is used; D and trimming come from the DNA. The sample profile shows 200,000 to 250,000 clones; more than 65% of them were found once. The ten most abundant clones make up over 10% of the sample.

Each collaborating institution followed its own protocols to collect whole blood in K2EDTA tubes. For TCRbeta analysis, collaborators shipped samples as frozen whole blood, isolated PBMCs, or DNA extracted from either of those sample types. The receptor comes from a human donor in a cohort sampled during active COVID-19. The receptor chain draws on TRBV15 and TRBJ1-2; too little of a D gene remains to name it. Sequencing was done on a sample of peripheral blood. The sequence in DNA is TGTGCCACCAGCAGAGATTACTTTGGGCCCCGGTCCGGTGGCTACACCTTC. Translated, it reads CATSRDYFGPRSGGYTF.